Given below is one TCR beta chain in context. Assay: immunoSEQ multiplex PCR; the TCRdb copy retains only in-frame clones and omits some. The sample gives about 33,000 clones, 90% of which show up once; roughly 0.41% is in the top ten. The sample originates from a study of T cell changes during pregnancy in multiple sclerosis. With V trimmed by 4 bases and J by 2 bases, 6 bases remained unmatched. CDR3 length: 14 amino acids. CDR1 is SGDLS and CDR2 is YYNGEE in the germline V gene. This receptor was taken from a female donor in good health, enrolled as a control in a pregnancy study. The source material was CD4+ T cells from peripheral blood mononuclear cells, sampled in the second trimester of pregnancy. The chain has TRBV9 and TRBJ2-7; 7 bases line up with TRBD2. For the CDR3, the DNA is TGTGCCAGCAGCACCCGGGGGGATACCTACGAGCAGTACTTC. Encoded protein: CASSTRGDTYEQYF.